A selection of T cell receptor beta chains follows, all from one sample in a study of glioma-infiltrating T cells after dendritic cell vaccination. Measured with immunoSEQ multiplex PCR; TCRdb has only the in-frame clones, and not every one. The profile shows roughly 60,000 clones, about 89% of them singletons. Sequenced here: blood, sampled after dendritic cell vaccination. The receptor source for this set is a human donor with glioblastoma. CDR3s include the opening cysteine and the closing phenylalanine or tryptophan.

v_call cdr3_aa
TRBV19 CASSIDRGGYGYTF
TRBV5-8 CASSLAVAPGYTF
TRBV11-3 CASSRGVDTGELFF
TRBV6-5 CASRLQGRNTEAFF
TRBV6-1 CASSATSGQSSGNTIYF
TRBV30 CAWSYKDRGPDGYTF
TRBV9 CASSPRTGRTYEQYF
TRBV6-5 CASTAAVPYEQYF
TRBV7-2 CASIPGGGNNSPLHF
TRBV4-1 CASSPRQGLGETQYF
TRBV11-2 CASSSTSLLGNEQFF
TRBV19 CASFTGQGNYGYTF
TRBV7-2 CASSGSGRLGRGNTIYF
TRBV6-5 CASSPASPRGNEQYF
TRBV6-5 CASTVTGSGEKLFF
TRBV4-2 CASSLERDYTF
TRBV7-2 CASSLGAAGTNIQYF
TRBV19 CASRFPGLASGELFF
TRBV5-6 CASSPTDGELPYEQYF
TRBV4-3 CASNIGTYDSPLHF
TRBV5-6 CASSRPLASGADTQYF
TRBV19 CASSGPVHLYGYTF
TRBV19 CASSIVSGAGYEQYF
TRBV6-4 CASSRDRGRGDLQPQHF
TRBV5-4 CASSWGTGGLPGANVLTF
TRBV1 CTSSRAQMNTEAFF
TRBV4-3 CASSHLPQGAGTDTQYF
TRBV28 CASRSLPNQPQHF
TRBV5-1 CASSRTSGAYNEQFF
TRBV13 CASSEAGGPRFEAFF
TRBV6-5 CASSSRWRNTEAFF
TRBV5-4 CASSHETGSNEKLFF
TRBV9 CASSRTDYEQYF
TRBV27 CASSPHRGASENQPQHF
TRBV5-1 CASSQWTGDTEAFF
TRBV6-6 CASTSGTYEQYF
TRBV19 CASSMGRGKATQYF
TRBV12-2 CASRLDGSGGSCQETQYF
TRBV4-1 CASSQERDFSYEQYF
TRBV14 CASDRLAPPYEQYF
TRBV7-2 CASSLKGVGFEEQYF
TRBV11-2 CASSLGPLAGGLNEQFF
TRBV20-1 CSAVRGTQYF